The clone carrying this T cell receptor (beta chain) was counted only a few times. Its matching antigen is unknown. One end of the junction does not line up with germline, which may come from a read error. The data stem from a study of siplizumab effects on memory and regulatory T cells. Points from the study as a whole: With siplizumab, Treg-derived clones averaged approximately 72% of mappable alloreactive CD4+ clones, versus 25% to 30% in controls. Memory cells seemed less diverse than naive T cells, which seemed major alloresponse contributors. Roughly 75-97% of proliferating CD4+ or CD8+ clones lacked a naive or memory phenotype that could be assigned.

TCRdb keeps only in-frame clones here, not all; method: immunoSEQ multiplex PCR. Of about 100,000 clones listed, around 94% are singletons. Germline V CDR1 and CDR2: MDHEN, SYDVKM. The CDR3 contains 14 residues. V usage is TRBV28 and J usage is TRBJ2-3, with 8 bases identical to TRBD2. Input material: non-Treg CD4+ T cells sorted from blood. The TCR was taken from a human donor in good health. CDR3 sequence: CASSIGGAQETGGF. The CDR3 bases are TGTGCCAGCAGTATCGGGGGGGCGCAGGAGACAGGCGGATTT.